This T cell receptor (beta chain) was sequenced during a study of cytomegalovirus exposure and HLA in healthy donors. Study context: In an earlier analysis, approximately 120 million unique TCR beta sequences were found from 150 million to 200 million T cells.

Remarks on this clone: The antigen remains unidentified.

60 Vbeta and 13 Jbeta primers were used in PCR. Source study methods: It was a later analysis that counted roughly 79 million unique TCR beta chains, of which around 11 million were shared. Sequencing used immunoSEQ multiplex PCR; TCRdb keeps in-frame clones, though not all of them. V, J and clone size are taken as reported in that table, and D and trimming were inferred from the DNA itself. Of tens of thousands of clones in the sample, 80% were seen once. The V gene's germline CDR1 is SGHRS and CDR2 YFSETQ. This CDR3 spans 13 amino acids. The junction had 3 bases not matched to a gene; V was cut back by 4 bases and J by 2 bases. Study results and caveats: The authors reported that TCR beta sequences could predict HLA-A and HLA-B alleles. These predictions were accurate for most subjects in the first cohort. The Asian-associated ancestry cluster reportedly had fewer N-insertions than the roughly 670-donor mean in a later analysis.

The TCR originated in a man aged 25-40 years in good health and CMV-seropositive. The chain couples TRBV5-1 to TRBJ2-7; 7 nucleotides align to TRBD1. Sequencing used PBMCs. This CDR3 is CASSTGTAYEQYF. The CDR3 region has the DNA TGCGCCAGCAGCACCGGGACAGCCTACGAGCAGTACTTC.